The entry below gives a single T cell receptor beta chain sequence along with its context. The data stem from a study of blood T cell repertoires in COVID-19. Authors' analysis steps: Estimates of nucleated cell counts were drawn from the amplification of reference gene primers. The protocol was immunoSEQ multiplex PCR, while the TCRdb copy is restricted to in-frame clones and leaves out a portion. The DNA was the basis for D and trimming; V, J and clone size are from that table. There are more than 90,000 clones in the sample; less than 85% occur only once, and 1.5% to 2% lies in the top ten. This sequence was found in a woman in her 70s with active or convalescent COVID-19. Input material: peripheral blood.

As DNA, the CDR3 is TGTGCCAGCAGCTCCGGACAGCCCTCAACCTACGAGCAGTACTTC. This gives the protein CASSSGQPSTYEQYF. The gene calls are TRBV5-8 and TRBJ2-7; tentatively, D is TRBD1 (6 bases). Germline V gene data show CDR1 as SGHTS and CDR2 as YDEGEE. Trimming stripped 3 bases from V and 2 bases from J, with 15 bases between. The CDR3 totals 15 residues.